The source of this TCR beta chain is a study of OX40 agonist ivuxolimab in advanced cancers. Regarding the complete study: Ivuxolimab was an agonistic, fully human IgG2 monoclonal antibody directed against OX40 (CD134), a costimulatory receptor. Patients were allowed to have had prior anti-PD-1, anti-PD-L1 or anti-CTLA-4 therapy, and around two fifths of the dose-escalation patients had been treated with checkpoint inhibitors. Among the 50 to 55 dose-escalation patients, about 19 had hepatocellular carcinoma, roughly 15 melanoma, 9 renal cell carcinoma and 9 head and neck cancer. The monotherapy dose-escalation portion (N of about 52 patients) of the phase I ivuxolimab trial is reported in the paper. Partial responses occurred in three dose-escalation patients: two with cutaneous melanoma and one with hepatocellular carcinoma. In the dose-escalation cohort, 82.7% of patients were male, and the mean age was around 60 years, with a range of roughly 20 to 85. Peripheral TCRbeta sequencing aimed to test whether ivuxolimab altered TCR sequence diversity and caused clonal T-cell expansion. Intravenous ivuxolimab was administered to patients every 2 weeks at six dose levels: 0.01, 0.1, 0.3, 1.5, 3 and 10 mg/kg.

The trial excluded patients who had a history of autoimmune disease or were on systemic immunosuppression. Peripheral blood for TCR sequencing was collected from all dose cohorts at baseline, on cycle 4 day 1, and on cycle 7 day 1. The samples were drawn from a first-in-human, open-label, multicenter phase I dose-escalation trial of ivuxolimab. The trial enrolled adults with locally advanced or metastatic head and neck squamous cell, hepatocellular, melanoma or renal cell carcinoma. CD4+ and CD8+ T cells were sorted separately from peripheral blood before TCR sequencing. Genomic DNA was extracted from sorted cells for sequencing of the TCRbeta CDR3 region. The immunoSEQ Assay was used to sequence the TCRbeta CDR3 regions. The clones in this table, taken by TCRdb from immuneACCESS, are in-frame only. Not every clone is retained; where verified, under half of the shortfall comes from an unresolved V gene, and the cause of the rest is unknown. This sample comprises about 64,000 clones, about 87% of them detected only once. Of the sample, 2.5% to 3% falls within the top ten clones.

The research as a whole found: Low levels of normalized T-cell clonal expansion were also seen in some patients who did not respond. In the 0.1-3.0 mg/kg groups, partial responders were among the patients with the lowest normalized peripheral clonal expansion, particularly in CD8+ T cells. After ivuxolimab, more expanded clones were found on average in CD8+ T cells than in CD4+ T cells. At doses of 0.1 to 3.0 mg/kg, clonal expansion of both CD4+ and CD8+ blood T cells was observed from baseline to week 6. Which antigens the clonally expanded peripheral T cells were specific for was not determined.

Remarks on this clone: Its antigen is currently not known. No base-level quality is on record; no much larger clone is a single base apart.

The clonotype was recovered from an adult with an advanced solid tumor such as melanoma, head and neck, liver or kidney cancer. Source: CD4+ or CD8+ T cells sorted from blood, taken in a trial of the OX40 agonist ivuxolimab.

The DNA reads TGTGCCAGCAGGAGGGACTACAATCAGCCCCAGCATTTT. Its amino acids are CASRRDYNQPQHF. The chain employs TRBV2 and TRBJ1-5, and possibly TRBD1, on 5 matching bases. From cysteine to phenylalanine, the CDR3 is 13 amino acids long. Left in the record is the CDR3 DNA by itself, 39 bases read in frame from the first base. V is shortened by 6 bases, J by 3 bases, and the region joining them spans 9 bases. In the germline V gene, CDR1 corresponds to SNHLY and CDR2 to FYNNEI. Reference TRBV2 and TRBJ1-5 genes cover what lies past the CDR3, so the full variable domain is EPEVTQTPSHQVTQMGQEVILRCVPISNHLYFYWYRQILGQKVEFLVSFYNNEISEKSEIFDDQFSVERPDGSNFTLKIRSTKLEDSAMYFCASRRDYNQPQHFGDGTRLSIL.